The 22 T cell receptor beta chains listed next were all sequenced from one sample in a study of shared clonotypes between healthy human individuals. The data were produced by immunoSEQ multiplex PCR, yet TCRdb's version contains in-frame clones alone and is incomplete. The data show just over 2,000,000 clones, 85% to 95% seen once. The sequenced sample was naive CD4+ T cells sorted from blood. As for subset: CD45RA+ positively selected. The receptors come from a man aged 18 to 30 in good health.

The chain carries TRBV19 and TRBJ1-3; tentative D call: TRBD1 (5 bases). The CDR3 length is 15 residues. The V end lost 8 bases, the J end lost 2 bases, and 16 bases lay between the germline ends. CDR1 and CDR2 (germline): LNHDA, SQIVND (reference sequence). The CDR3 DNA is TGTGCCAGTCGCGTCCAGGGAGGTGCTGGAAACACCATATATTTT. Translation: CASRVQGGAGNTIYF.

This clone was picked up one time. The same CDR3 arises from other DNA sequences in this sample as well. This chain links TRBV19 with TRBJ1-4; perhaps TRBD1 as D (6 bases). Germline lookup yields CDR1 LNHDA and CDR2 SQIVND (reference sequence). The ends were cut back, 4 bases at V and 5 bases at J, with 8 bases in the middle. This CDR3 region has 13 residues. The CDR3 coding sequence is TGTGCCAGTAGTAGGCAGGGGAATGAAAAACTGTTTTTT. Its translation is CASSRQGNEKLFF.

The gene calls are TRBV9 and TRBJ2-1; 11 bases align to TRBD2. The CDR3 runs 20 residues. V gave up 0 bases and J gave up 1 base; unmatched junction bases: 12. From germline, CDR1 is SGDLS and CDR2 YYNGEE. As DNA, the CDR3 is TGTGCCAGCAGCGTAGAACCCTCTCCGCTAGCGGGAGGTTCCTACAATGAGCAGTTCTTC. Its protein product is CASSVEPSPLAGGSYNEQFF.

This clone was observed at least ten times. The chain uses TRBV7-2 and TRBJ2-7; 7 positions match TRBD1. CDR3 length equals 14 residues. Germline trimming cut 5 bases from V and 3 bases from J; bases unmatched to any gene: 7. Germline V lookup: CDR1 SGHTA, CDR2 FQGNSA. The CDR3 sequence is CASSQGGLIYEQYF. The CDR3 nucleotides are TGTGCCAGCAGCCAAGGGGGCTTGATCTACGAGCAGTACTTC.

V and J are TRBV18 and TRBJ2-7, with a tentative D call TRBD1 (6 bases). The V gene's germline CDR1 is KGHSH and CDR2 LQKENI. The CDR3 runs to 12 residues. V lost 6 bases, J lost 6 bases, and 12 bases lay in between. The CDR3 bases are TGTGCCAGCTCTCCCGACAGGTTCGAGCAGTACTTC. Amino acids: CASSPDRFEQYF.

V usage is TRBV5-1 and J usage is TRBJ1-4; a weak D match, TRBD1 (6 bases). CDR3 length equals 15 residues. Trimming took off 3 bases at V and 1 base at J, with 10 bases between the two ends. Germline lookup yields CDR1 SGHRS and CDR2 YFSETQ. Here the CDR3 reads CASSSVRGTNEKLFF. The CDR3 DNA follows: TGCGCCAGCAGCTCCGTCAGGGGAACTAATGAAAAACTGTTTTTT.

The chain recombines TRBV11-2 with TRBJ2-5, with D hard to call. The CDR3 sequence is 14 residues long. CDR1 SGHAT and CDR2 FQNNGV come from the germline V gene. V dropped 1 base and J dropped 4 bases, with 10 bases sitting between them. The CDR3 DNA reads TGTGCCAGCAGCTTAGGTACTTTAAGAGAGACCCAGTACTTC. Amino acid sequence: CASSLGTLRETQYF.

This sequence joins TRBV4-1 and TRBJ2-7, with D hard to call. In germline, CDR1 is MGHRA, CDR2 YSYEKL. Deletions cut 0 bases from V and 3 bases from J, with 9 bases between. The CDR3 contains 14 residues. For the CDR3, the DNA is TGCGCCAGCAGCCAAGATGTCGGGTTCTACGAGCAGTACTTC. Protein: CASSQDVGFYEQYF.

The chain links TRBV28 to TRBJ2-1; no firm D call. V was trimmed by 3 bases and J by 8 bases, leaving 5 bases between them. CDR3 length: 11 amino acids. Germline loops: CDR1 MDHEN, CDR2 SYDVKM. The CDR3 loop is CASSLVHEQFF. The CDR3, as DNA: TGTGCCAGCAGTTTGGTCCATGAGCAGTTCTTC.

The V call is TRBV7-9, the J call TRBJ2-5, with TRBD2 as a possible D gene (5 bases). The germline V and J ends were trimmed by 2 bases and 4 bases, with 11 bases remaining between them. The CDR3 totals 14 residues. Germline lookup yields CDR1 SEHNR and CDR2 FQNEAQ (reference sequence). The CDR3 loop reads CASSLSQAVETQYF. The CDR3 DNA reads as TGTGCCAGCAGCTTAAGTCAAGCGGTAGAGACCCAGTACTTC.

The sample holds a few counts of this clone. V and J are TRBV5-1 and TRBJ2-5, with D possibly called TRBD1 or TRBD2 (6 bases each). V was shortened by 4 bases and J by 2 bases, with 18 bases between the two germline ends. Per the germline V gene, CDR1 is SGHRS and CDR2 is YFSETQ. The CDR3 is made up of 16 amino acids. The CDR3 here is CASSRGDTRLQETQYF. Here the CDR3 DNA reads TGCGCCAGCAGCCGCGGGGACACGCGCTTACAAGAGACCCAGTACTTC.

Regarding this clone: An end of the junction differs from the germline gene, which may be a read error. V and J are TRBV25-1 and TRBJ2-1; 7 bases match TRBD2. CDR1 is MGHDK, CDR2 SYGVNS, per germline. The CDR3 is made up of 12 amino acids. CDR3 nucleotide sequence: TGTGCCAGCAGTGAATGGGAGGGGACGGGGGTCTTC. As protein: CASSEWEGTGVF.

The V and J genes are TRBV7-2 and TRBJ1-3; tentatively, D is TRBD1 (5 bases). Trimming removed 5 bases from V and 1 base from J, with 15 bases in between. Germline V gene lookup returns CDR1 SGHTA and CDR2 FQGNSA. CDR3 length: 16 amino acids. CDR3 nucleotide sequence: TGTGCCAGCAGCCCCATCTTCGGGGGTTCTGGAAACACCATATATTTT. It translates to CASSPIFGGSGNTIYF.

This chain links TRBV19 with TRBJ2-7, with 11 bases lining up with TRBD2. V trimming: 3 bases; J trimming: 6 bases; junction bases outside the gene matches: 10. From germline, CDR1 is LNHDA and CDR2 SQIVND (reference sequence). The CDR3 covers 16 residues. This CDR3 reads CASSIQTSGRRIEQYF. In DNA, the CDR3 is TGTGCCAGTAGTATCCAAACTAGCGGGAGAAGGATCGAGCAGTACTTC.

Concerning this clone: The sample has other DNA sequences that encode this CDR3 too. The rearrangement uses TRBV5-1 and TRBJ2-5; D is ambiguous. Germline CDR1 is SGHRS and CDR2 is YFSETQ. The CDR3 runs 12 residues. V gave up 0 bases and J gave up 5 bases, with 5 bases separating them. CDR3 loop: CASSLVPETQYF. CDR3 in DNA: TGCGCCAGCAGCTTGGTACCTGAGACCCAGTACTTC. Using reference TRBV5-1 and TRBJ2-5 for the parts outside the CDR3, the full variable domain is KAGVTQTPRYLIKTRGQQVTLSCSPISGHRSVSWYQQTPGQGLQFLFEYFSETQRNKGNFPGRFSGRQFSNSRSEMNVSTLELGDSALYLCASSLVPETQYFGPGTRLLVL.

J is TRBJ2-7 and V is TRBV6-5; 10 nucleotides line up with TRBD1. With V trimmed by 5 bases and J by 2 bases, 6 bases remained unmatched. The CDR3 spans 15 residues. CDR1 and CDR2 (germline): MNHEY, SVGAGI. In nucleotides, the CDR3 is TGTGCCAGCAGTCCTGTCGGACAGGGGGCCTACGAGCAGTACTTC. Its translation is CASSPVGQGAYEQYF.

The chain joins TRBV6-5 to TRBJ1-5; D gene unclear. Germline assignment: CDR1 MNHEY and CDR2 SVGAGI. V dropped 6 bases and J dropped 4 bases, with 16 bases sitting between them. This CDR3 contains 15 residues. The CDR3 reads CASSPMADLNQPQHF. For the CDR3, the DNA is TGTGCCAGCAGCCCCATGGCGGATTTAAATCAGCCCCAGCATTTT.

V usage is TRBV2 and J usage is TRBJ2-2; 7 bases agree with TRBD1. Germline V CDR1 and CDR2: SNHLY, FYNNEI. The trim removed 5 bases at V and 7 bases at J, leaving 7 bases unmatched. The CDR3 length is 14 residues. The CDR3 DNA is TGTGCCAGCAGTCAGATAGGGGGCGGCGGGGAGCTGTTTTTT. Translation: CASSQIGGGGELFF.

The chain uses TRBV27 and TRBJ1-2, with 8 bases that match TRBD1. Trimming took 5 bases from V and 2 from J; bases not matched to a gene: 7. CDR1 MNHEY and CDR2 SMNVEV come from the germline V gene (reference sequence). CDR3 length: 15 residues. CDR3 in amino acids: CASSLGQGRNYGYTF. CDR3 DNA sequence: TGTGCCAGCAGTCTTGGACAGGGAAGGAACTATGGCTACACCTTC.

V gene TRBV5-1 combines with J gene TRBJ2-1, with D perhaps matching TRBD2 (7 bases). CDR1 and CDR2 from the germline V gene are SGHRS and YFSETQ. The CDR3 spans 14 residues. Trimming removed 6 bases from V and 5 bases from J, with 15 bases in between. The CDR3 loop reads CASNPGGPNNEQFF. The CDR3 DNA is TGCGCCAGCAATCCGGGGGGCCCCAACAATGAGCAGTTCTTC. The variable domain in full, completed from reference TRBV5-1 and TRBJ2-1, reads KAGVTQTPRYLIKTRGQQVTLSCSPISGHRSVSWYQQTPGQGLQFLFEYFSETQRNKGNFPGRFSGRQFSNSRSEMNVSTLELGDSALYLCASNPGGPNNEQFFGPGTRLTVL.

J is TRBJ2-5 and V is TRBV6-1; 7 bases align to TRBD1. V lost 5 bases to trimming and J lost 5 bases; unmatched junction nucleotides: 8. The CDR3 is 14 residues long. The germline CDR1 and CDR2 sequences are MNHNS and SASEGT. The CDR3, as DNA: TGTGCCAGCAGTCAACGACAGGGTGGTGAGACCCAGTACTTC. Translating gives CASSQRQGGETQYF.

Details on this clone: The sample holds other DNA sequences that translate to the same CDR3. This chain links TRBV7-9 with TRBJ2-3; either TRBD1 or TRBD2 may fit D (5 bases each). CDR1 and CDR2 (germline): SEHNR, FQNEAQ (reference sequence). Between the trimmed V and J ends, which lost 1 base and 0 bases, there was a span of 8 bases. The CDR3 has 15 amino acids. The CDR3 sequence is CASSLVGDSTDTQYF. The CDR3 nucleotides read TGTGCCAGCAGCTTAGTTGGGGACAGCACAGATACGCAGTATTTT.